The present TCR beta chain was sequenced within a study of neoadjuvant anti-PD-1 for oral cavity cancer. Study as a whole: Patients mostly received three to four biweekly nivolumab doses at 3 mg/kg before surgery. Non-progressing patients received a fourth nivolumab dose near day 43, then surgery on days 50-56. The study's findings and limits: Pretreatment Treg/Th17 ratio correlated inversely with post-treatment tumor clonality.

Of note for this clone: Its antigen is unknown.

Profiling relied on immunoSEQ multiplex PCR, and the TCRdb table lists in-frame clones only, not all of them. The sample includes tens of thousands of clones, around four fifths of them seen just once. Germline CDR1 reads SGHDN; CDR2 reads FVKESK. CDR3 length: 16 amino acids. V shed 3 bases and J shed 5 bases, with 19 bases lying between them. This receptor was taken from a person aged 35-80 years with oral cavity squamous cell carcinoma. This material consisted of PBMCs, taken before nivolumab (anti-PD-1) treatment. The V gene is TRBV14, the J gene TRBJ1-2, with D perhaps TRBD1 (5 bases). CDR3 sequence reads: CASSQGWGLVGYGYTF. In nucleotides, the CDR3 is TGTGCCAGCAGCCAGGGCTGGGGGTTGGTGGGATATGGCTACACCTTC.